This entry lists 29 T cell receptor beta chains sequenced from one sample in a study of blood T cell repertoires in COVID-19. Sequencing used immunoSEQ multiplex PCR; TCRdb keeps in-frame clones, though not all of them. This sample carries about 270,000 clones, 75% to 90% of them seen once, and the ten largest clones take less than 2.5%. Material for sequencing was PBMCs or T cells enriched from blood (not recorded which). Receptor source: a woman younger than 30 who had recovered from COVID-19.

This clone was recorded only once. CDR3 protein: CASSQNYEKLFF. CDR3 in DNA: TGTGCCAGCAGCCAAAACTATGAAAAACTGTTTTTT. The chain joins TRBV3-1 (or the pseudogene TRBV3-2) to TRBJ1-4, with unresolved D. The V and J ends lost 2 bases and 6 bases respectively, with 4 bases between them. This CDR3 contains 12 residues. CDR1 and CDR2 (germline): LGHDT, YNNKEL (reference sequence).

This chain connects TRBV18 to TRBJ1-1, with D perhaps TRBD1 (6 bases). The CDR3 length is 16 residues. Trimming took off 3 bases at V and 5 bases at J, with 19 bases between the two ends. Germline V gene data show CDR1 as KGHSH and CDR2 as LQKENI. DNA of the CDR3: TGTGCCAGCTCACCGGGGCAGGGGAGAGGAGAAACTGAAGCTTTCTTT. As protein: CASSPGQGRGETEAFF.

The chain recombines TRBV6-2 or TRBV6-3 with TRBJ1-2; D remains unclear. Germline loops: CDR1 MNHEY, CDR2 SVGEGT. The germline V and J ends were trimmed by 4 bases and 4 bases, with 4 bases remaining between them. The CDR3 runs 11 residues. CDR3: CASSSIYGYTF. CDR3 DNA: TGTGCCAGCAGTTCCATCTATGGCTACACCTTC.

The rearrangement joins TRBV3-1 (or the pseudogene TRBV3-2) to TRBJ2-5; tentative D call: TRBD2 (5 bases). V gave up 3 bases and J gave up 0 bases, with 17 bases separating them. CDR1 LGHDT and CDR2 YNNKEL come from the germline V gene (reference sequence). The CDR3 length is 17 residues. The CDR3 protein is CASSHMRASPYQETQYF. The CDR3, as DNA: TGTGCCAGCAGCCACATGAGGGCTAGCCCTTACCAAGAGACCCAGTACTTC.

The rearrangement joins TRBV2 to TRBJ1-4; D is perhaps TRBD1 (6 bases). The germline gives CDR1 SNHLY, CDR2 FYNNEI. The CDR3 is made up of 13 amino acids. Trimming took off 8 bases at V and 5 bases at J, with 12 bases between the two ends. The CDR3 loop reads CASLRGQNEKLFF. CDR3 bases: TGTGCCAGCCTAAGAGGACAGAATGAAAAACTGTTTTTT.

The rearrangement links TRBV5-1 to TRBJ2-5; 12 bases are a match to TRBD2. The CDR3 runs 16 residues. Per the germline V gene, CDR1 is SGHRS and CDR2 is YFSETQ. The V and J ends lost 2 bases and 2 bases, in that order; junction bases with no gene match: 4. For the CDR3, the DNA is TGCGCCAGCAGCTTTCGGACTAGCGGGGATCAAGAGACCCAGTACTTC. Translation gives CASSFRTSGDQETQYF.

The CDR3 nucleotides are TGCGCCAGCAGCCAAGCCCCCGGCGGGGGGATGGAGACCCAGTACTTC. Protein product: CASSQAPGGGMETQYF. The chain combines TRBV4-1 with TRBJ2-5; 8 positions agree with TRBD2. V shed 1 base, J shed 5 bases, and the junction held 9 bases outside the gene matches. Germline loops: CDR1 MGHRA, CDR2 YSYEKL. This CDR3 comprises 16 residues.

The chain employs TRBV19 and TRBJ2-7, with 8 bases that match TRBD1. The germline CDR1 and CDR2 sequences are LNHDA and SQIVND (reference sequence). V was pared by 5 bases and J by 2 bases, with 8 bases of the junction left unmatched. This CDR3 is 15 amino acids long. The CDR3 spells CASSQGTGQTYEQYF. CDR3 coding DNA: TGTGCCAGTAGTCAGGGGACAGGCCAAACCTACGAGCAGTACTTC.

CDR3 amino acids: CASSQGLNTEAFF. The CDR3 DNA reads TGTGCCAGCTCACAGGGTCTAAACACTGAAGCTTTCTTT. The chain couples TRBV2 to TRBJ1-1; TRBD1 might be the D (6 bases). V gave up 8 bases and J gave up 2 bases, with 12 bases separating them. CDR1 and CDR2 from the germline V gene are SNHLY and FYNNEI. The length of the CDR3 is 13 residues. The full variable domain, its missing parts supplied by reference TRBV2 and TRBJ1-1, is EPEVTQTPSHQVTQMGQEVILRCVPISNHLYFYWYRQILGQKVEFLVSFYNNEISEKSEIFDDQFSVERPDGSNFTLKIRSTKLEDSAMYFCASSQGLNTEAFFGQGTRLTVV.

The chain employs TRBV5-1 and TRBJ2-4; 11 nucleotides line up with TRBD1. The CDR3 length is 21 residues. Germline V CDR1 and CDR2: SGHRS, YFSETQ. Germline trimming cut 0 bases from V and 1 base from J; bases unmatched to any gene: 15. The CDR3 protein is CASSLGWTGGEEGVAKNIQYF. CDR3 in DNA: TGCGCCAGCAGCTTGGGCTGGACAGGGGGCGAGGAAGGTGTGGCCAAAAACATTCAGTACTTC.

The V gene is TRBV5-6, the J gene TRBJ1-5, with D maybe TRBD1 (5 bases). V was cut by 1 base and J by 3 bases, with 20 bases left in between. The CDR3 has 18 residues. Per germline, CDR1 SGHDT and CDR2 YYEEEE. In nucleotides, the CDR3 is TGTGCCAGCAGCTTGTTTGTGTCAGGGAAAGCCTACAATCAGCCCCAGCATTTT. Translated: CASSLFVSGKAYNQPQHF. The whole variable domain, filled in from reference TRBV5-6 and TRBJ1-5, reads DAGVTQSPTHLIKTRGQQVTLRCSPKSGHDTVSWYQQALGQGPQFIFQYYEEEERQRGNFPDRFSGHQFPNYSSELNVNALLLGDSALYLCASSLFVSGKAYNQPQHFGDGTRLSIL.

V is TRBV11-3 and J is TRBJ2-7; possible D gene TRBD1, 5 bases. Trimming cost V 5 bases and J 7 bases, with 15 bases left between them. This CDR3 has 13 residues. CDR1 and CDR2 from the germline V gene are SGHNT and YENEEA. CDR3 residues: CASSTGPFREQYF. CDR3 DNA: TGTGCCAGCAGCACAGGACCTTTTCGAGAGCAGTACTTC.

This chain joins TRBV7-2 and TRBJ1-4; D is uncertain. The CDR3 spans 13 residues. CDR1 is SGHTA, CDR2 FQGNSA, per germline. V was cut by 2 bases and J by 5 bases, with 6 bases left in between. CDR3 DNA: TGTGCCAGCAGCTTACCGGGGAATGAAAAACTGTTTTTT. Protein sequence: CASSLPGNEKLFF.

V gene TRBV27 combines with J gene TRBJ2-7; possible D gene TRBD1, 6 bases. CDR1 is MNHEY and CDR2 is SMNVEV in the germline V gene (reference sequence). V was cut by 5 bases and J by 2 bases, with 13 bases left in between. The CDR3 consists of 14 residues. CDR3: CASSHMTGPYEQYF. The CDR3 nucleotides are TGTGCCAGCAGTCACATGACAGGTCCCTACGAGCAGTACTTC.

The V call is TRBV6-5, the J call TRBJ1-4; 7 bases match TRBD1. J lost 8 bases, V lost 8 bases, and 8 bases had no gene match. The CDR3 has 13 residues. CDR1 and CDR2 from the germline V gene are MNHEY and SVGAGI. The CDR3 sequence is CASGGQGGEKLFF. The CDR3 coding sequence is TGTGCCAGCGGAGGGCAGGGGGGAGAAAAACTGTTTTTT.

In its sample, this clone was seen a few times. The chain is built from TRBV7-2 and TRBJ1-2; unclear D gene. CDR1 and CDR2 (germline): SGHTA, FQGNSA. Trimming cost V 0 bases and J 7 bases, with 9 bases left between them. This CDR3 has 13 amino acids. CDR3: CASSLARGSGYTF. CDR3 DNA: TGTGCCAGCAGCTTAGCGCGGGGTAGTGGCTACACCTTC.

This clone was detected a few times. The V and J genes are TRBV3-1 (or the pseudogene TRBV3-2) and TRBJ1-6; D remains unclear. This CDR3 region has 15 residues. Germline loops: CDR1 LGHDT, CDR2 YNNKEL (reference sequence). The germline V and J ends were trimmed by 3 bases and 8 bases, with 14 bases remaining between them. DNA of the CDR3: TGTGCCAGCAGCCAGAACCGGGGTGGGGATTCACCCCTCCACTTT. Translated: CASSQNRGGDSPLHF.

A single count supports this clone. In DNA, the CDR3 is TGCGCCAGCAGCCAAGTAGAGTATAGCAATCAGCCCCAGCATTTT. It specifies CASSQVEYSNQPQHF. The chain joins TRBV4-1 to TRBJ1-5, with no clear D. Germline values: CDR1 MGHRA, CDR2 YSYEKL. The germline V and J ends were trimmed by 1 base and 0 bases, with 7 bases remaining between them. CDR3 length: 15 residues.

This chain connects TRBV19 to TRBJ2-7, with D possibly TRBD1 on 8 matching bases. The germline V gene encodes CDR1 LNHDA and CDR2 SQIVND (reference sequence). The germline V and J ends were trimmed by 5 bases and 0 bases, with 17 bases remaining between them. The CDR3 spans 16 residues. CDR3 loop: CASSGGGQADSYEQYF. CDR3 DNA: TGTGCCAGTAGTGGGGGGGGACAGGCCGACTCCTACGAGCAGTACTTC.

The chain has TRBV5-1 and TRBJ1-1; the D is unclear. V lost 3 bases to trimming and J lost 1 base, with 4 bases between them. CDR3 length: 12 amino acids. Germline loops: CDR1 SGHRS, CDR2 YFSETQ. The CDR3, as DNA: TGCGCCAGCAGCTCCGGGAACACTGAAGCTTTCTTT. Translating gives CASSSGNTEAFF. The full variable domain, completed using reference TRBV5-1 and TRBJ1-1, is KAGVTQTPRYLIKTRGQQVTLSCSPISGHRSVSWYQQTPGQGLQFLFEYFSETQRNKGNFPGRFSGRQFSNSRSEMNVSTLELGDSALYLCASSSGNTEAFFGQGTRLTVV.

V is TRBV5-4 and J is TRBJ2-5; D is unresolved. Trimming stripped 5 bases from V and 5 bases from J, with 10 bases between. Germline V lookup: CDR1 SGHNT, CDR2 YYREEE (reference sequence). This CDR3 region has 12 residues. CDR3: CASSYDGETQYF. The CDR3 DNA reads TGTGCCAGCAGTTACGACGGGGAGACCCAGTACTTC.

The chain links TRBV29-1 to TRBJ1-2; the D gene is possibly TRBD1 (5 bases). Germline CDR1 SQVTM, CDR2 ANQGSEA. The germline V and J ends were trimmed by 3 bases and 8 bases, with 10 bases remaining between them. This CDR3 comprises 11 residues. CDR3 coding DNA: TGCAGCGTTGATCAGGGTTTGGGCTACACCTTC. It is translated as CSVDQGLGYTF. The entire variable domain, with the rest obtained from reference TRBV29-1 and TRBJ1-2, is as follows: SAVISQKPSRDICQRGTSLTIQCQVDSQVTMMFWYRQQPGQSLTLIATANQGSEATYESGFVIDKFPISRPNLTFSTLTVSNMSPEDSSIYLCSVDQGLGYTFGSGTRLTVV.

The V call is TRBV6-5, the J call TRBJ1-2; D gene ambiguous. In germline, CDR1 is MNHEY, CDR2 SVGAGI. Deletions cut 0 bases from V and 7 bases from J, with 12 bases between. CDR3 length equals 14 residues. DNA of the CDR3: TGTGCCAGCAGTTACTCGATAACAGAGGGTGGCTACACCTTC. It is translated as CASSYSITEGGYTF.

V is TRBV30 and J is TRBJ1-1; possibly TRBD1 for D (5 bases). This CDR3 has 13 amino acids. CDR1 and CDR2 from the germline V gene are GTSNPN and SVGIG (reference sequence). Trimming took 5 bases from V and 6 from J, leaving 16 bases between them. CDR3 region: CAWYSGIRAEAFF. DNA of the CDR3: TGTGCCTGGTACTCAGGGATCCGCGCTGAAGCTTTCTTT.

The chain is built from TRBV5-8 and TRBJ2-3; perhaps TRBD2 as D (5 bases). Germline-derived CDR1 and CDR2 are SGHTS and YDEGEE. V gave up 4 bases and J gave up 4 bases, with 16 bases separating them. The length of the CDR3 is 15 residues. The DNA for the CDR3 is TGTGCCAGCAGCACCATGCCTGCGAGGGCAGATACGCAGTATTTT. It yields the protein CASSTMPARADTQYF. Drawing the rest from reference TRBV5-8 and TRBJ2-3, the complete variable domain is EAGVTQSPTHLIKTRGQQATLRCSPISGHTSVYWYQQALGLGLQFLLWYDEGEERNRGNFPPRFSGRQFPNYSSELNVNALELEDSALYLCASSTMPARADTQYFGPGTRLTVL.

This clone was seen more than once but under ten times. This chain connects TRBV9 to TRBJ1-2; D gene uncertain. The germline V gene has CDR1 SGDLS and CDR2 YYNGEE. V dropped 3 bases and J dropped 2 bases, with 11 bases sitting between them. The CDR3 consists of 14 residues. CDR3 in DNA: TGTGCCAGCAGCGACCAGACGGGAAACTATGGCTACACCTTC. The encoded protein is CASSDQTGNYGYTF.

On this clone itself: Different DNA sequences within this sample yield the same CDR3. The chain recombines TRBV2 with TRBJ1-1, with D uncertain. Trimming pared 6 bases from V and 1 base from J, leaving 6 bases between. The CDR3 length is 12 residues. Per the germline V gene, CDR1 is SNHLY and CDR2 is FYNNEI. This chain's CDR3 is CASRAGNTEAFF. CDR3 DNA sequence: TGTGCCAGCAGGGCGGGGAACACTGAAGCTTTCTTT.

Here the CDR3 reads CASSFDRGAGNTIYF. The CDR3 coding sequence is TGTGCCAGCAGCTTTGACAGGGGGGCTGGAAACACCATATATTTT. The gene calls are TRBV6-5 and TRBJ1-3; TRBD1 agrees at 9 bases. The ends lost 6 bases at V and 2 bases at J; junction bases unmatched: 5. Germline-derived CDR1 and CDR2 are MNHEY and SVGAGI. This CDR3 has 15 amino acids.

The chain links TRBV9 to TRBJ2-3; TRBD2 aligns across 11 bases. This CDR3 is built from 16 residues. The germline gives CDR1 SGDLS, CDR2 YYNGEE. Trimming at V came to 4 bases and at J to 2 bases, leaving 6 bases not matched to a gene. The CDR3: CASSFTTSGVTDTQYF. The CDR3 bases are TGTGCCAGCAGCTTCACGACTAGCGGGGTCACAGATACGCAGTATTTT.